This T cell receptor beta chain originates from a study of shared clonotypes between healthy human individuals. Sequencing of unsorted PBMC DNA was carried out using ten immunoSEQ deep assay plates. Libraries were prepared by immunoSEQ multiplex PCR; TCRdb keeps only in-frame clonotypes and omits some of them. The data contain 450,000 to 650,000 clones, around three quarters of them singletons. Trimming pared 5 bases from V and 3 bases from J, leaving 14 bases between. The length of the CDR3 is 15 residues. Germline V gene lookup returns CDR1 SGHTA and CDR2 FQGTGA. The sequence derives from a woman in her 40s in good health. Some clones in this sample may be carry-over from other donors' samples. The sample was PBMCs. The rearrangement joins TRBV7-3 to TRBJ2-1; D assignment may be TRBD1 or TRBD2 (7 bases each). The CDR3 sequence: CASSLGGGSYNEQFF. The CDR3 coding sequence is TGTGCCAGCAGCCTAGGGGGCGGGAGCTACAATGAGCAGTTCTTC.